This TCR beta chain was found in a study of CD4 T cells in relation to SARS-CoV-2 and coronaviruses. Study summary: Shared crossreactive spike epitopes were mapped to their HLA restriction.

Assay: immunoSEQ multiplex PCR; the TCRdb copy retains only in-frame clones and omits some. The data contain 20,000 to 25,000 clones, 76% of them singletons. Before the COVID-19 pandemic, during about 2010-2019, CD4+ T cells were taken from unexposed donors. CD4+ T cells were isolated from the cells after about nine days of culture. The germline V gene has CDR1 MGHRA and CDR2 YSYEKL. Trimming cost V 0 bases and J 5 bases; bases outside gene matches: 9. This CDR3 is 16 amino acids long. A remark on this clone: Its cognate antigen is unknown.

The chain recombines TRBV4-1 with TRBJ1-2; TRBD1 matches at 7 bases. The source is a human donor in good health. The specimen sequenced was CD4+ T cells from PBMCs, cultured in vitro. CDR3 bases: TGCGCCAGCAGCCAAGATCCGGGACAGAGGATTTATGGCTACACCTTC. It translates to CASSQDPGQRIYGYTF.